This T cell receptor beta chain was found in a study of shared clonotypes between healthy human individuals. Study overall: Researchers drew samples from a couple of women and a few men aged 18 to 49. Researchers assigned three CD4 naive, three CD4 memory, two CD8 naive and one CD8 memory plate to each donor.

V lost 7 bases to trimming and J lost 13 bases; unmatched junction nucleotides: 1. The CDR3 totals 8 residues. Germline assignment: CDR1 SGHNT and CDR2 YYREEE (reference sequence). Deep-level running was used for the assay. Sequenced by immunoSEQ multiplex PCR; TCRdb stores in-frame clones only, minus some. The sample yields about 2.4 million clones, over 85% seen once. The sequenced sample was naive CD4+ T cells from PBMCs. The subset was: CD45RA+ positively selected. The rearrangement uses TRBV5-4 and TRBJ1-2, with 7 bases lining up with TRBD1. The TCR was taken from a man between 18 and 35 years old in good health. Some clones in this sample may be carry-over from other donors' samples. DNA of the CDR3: TGTGCCAGCCCAGGGGGCACCTTC. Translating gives CASPGGTF.